In its sample, the clone carrying this T cell receptor beta chain was seen once. This entry belongs to a study of T cell changes during pregnancy in multiple sclerosis. Trimming pared 0 bases from V and 9 bases from J, leaving 12 bases between. The CDR3 runs to 14 residues. Germline V lookup: CDR1 KGHSH, CDR2 LQKENI. Only in-frame clones appear in the TCRdb table, and some are missing; sequencing was by immunoSEQ multiplex PCR. Counted here are 83,000 or so clones, 90% to 95% occurring once; the ten biggest clones make up approximately 1.6%. V gene TRBV18 combines with J gene TRBJ2-1; weak D call: TRBD2 (5 bases). The sequence derives from a female donor in good health, enrolled as a control in a pregnancy study. Sequences were derived from peripheral blood, sampled after pregnancy. CDR3 loop: CASSPPEVAGEQFF. In nucleotides, the CDR3 is TGTGCCAGCTCACCACCGGAGGTAGCCGGTGAGCAGTTCTTC.